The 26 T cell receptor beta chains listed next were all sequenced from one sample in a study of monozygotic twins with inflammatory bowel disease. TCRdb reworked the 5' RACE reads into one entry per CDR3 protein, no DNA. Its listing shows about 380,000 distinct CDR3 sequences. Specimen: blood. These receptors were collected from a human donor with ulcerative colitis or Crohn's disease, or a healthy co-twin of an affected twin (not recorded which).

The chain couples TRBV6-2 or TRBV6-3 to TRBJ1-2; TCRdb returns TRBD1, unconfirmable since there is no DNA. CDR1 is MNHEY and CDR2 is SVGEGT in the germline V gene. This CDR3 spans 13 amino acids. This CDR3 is CASRTEANYGYTF.

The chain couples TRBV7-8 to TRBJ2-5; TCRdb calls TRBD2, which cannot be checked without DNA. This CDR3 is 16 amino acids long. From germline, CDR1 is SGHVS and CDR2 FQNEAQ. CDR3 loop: CASSSRLAGTQETQYF. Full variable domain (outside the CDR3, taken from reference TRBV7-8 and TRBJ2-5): GAGVSQSPRYKVAKRGQDVALRCDPISGHVSLFWYQQALGQGPEFLTYFQNEAQLDKSGLPSDRFFAERPEGSVSTLKIQRTQQEDSAVYLCASSSRLAGTQETQYFGPGTRLLVL.

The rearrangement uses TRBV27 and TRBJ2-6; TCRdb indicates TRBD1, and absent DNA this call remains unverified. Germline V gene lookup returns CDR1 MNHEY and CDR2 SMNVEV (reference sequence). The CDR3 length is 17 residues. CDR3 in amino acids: CASSSTEIPSGANVLTF.

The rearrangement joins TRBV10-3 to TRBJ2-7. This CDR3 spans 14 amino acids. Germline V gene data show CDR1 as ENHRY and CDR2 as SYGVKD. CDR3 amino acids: CAISEDRSSYEQYF.

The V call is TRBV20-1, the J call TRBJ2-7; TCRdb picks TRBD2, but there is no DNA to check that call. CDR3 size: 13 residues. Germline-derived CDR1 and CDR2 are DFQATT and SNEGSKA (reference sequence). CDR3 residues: CSATGEVSYEQYF.

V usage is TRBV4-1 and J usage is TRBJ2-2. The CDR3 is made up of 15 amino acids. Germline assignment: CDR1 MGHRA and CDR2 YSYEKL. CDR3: CASSQERPNTGELFF.

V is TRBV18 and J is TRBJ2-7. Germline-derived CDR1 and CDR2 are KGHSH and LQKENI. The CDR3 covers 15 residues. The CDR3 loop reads CASSQPPSADGEQYF.

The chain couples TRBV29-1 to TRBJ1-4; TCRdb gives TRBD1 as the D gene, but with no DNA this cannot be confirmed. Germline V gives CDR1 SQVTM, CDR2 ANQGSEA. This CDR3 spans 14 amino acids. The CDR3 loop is CSVEEKGAREKLFF.

The CDR3: CASSLTSLKNIQYF. The chain uses TRBV7-2 and TRBJ2-4. The CDR3 has 14 amino acids. Germline V gene lookup returns CDR1 SGHTA and CDR2 FQGNSA.

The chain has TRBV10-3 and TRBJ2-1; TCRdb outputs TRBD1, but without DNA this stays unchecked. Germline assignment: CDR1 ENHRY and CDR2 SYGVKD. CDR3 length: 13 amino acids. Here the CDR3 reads CAISKTGVNEQFF.

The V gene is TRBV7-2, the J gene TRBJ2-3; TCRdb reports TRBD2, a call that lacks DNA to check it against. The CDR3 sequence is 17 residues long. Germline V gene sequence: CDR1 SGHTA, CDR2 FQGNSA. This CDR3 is CASSPLGAGGNTDTQYF.

The CDR3 is CASSSTFSDRGYGYTF. The chain has TRBV6-2 or TRBV6-3 and TRBJ1-2; TCRdb proposes TRBD1, but this gene call is untestable without DNA. The CDR3 is made up of 16 amino acids. Looked up from germline, CDR1 is MNHEY and CDR2 is SVGEGT.

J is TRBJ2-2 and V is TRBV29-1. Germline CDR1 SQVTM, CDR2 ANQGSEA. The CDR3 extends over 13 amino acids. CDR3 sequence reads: CSVLIGVTGELFF.

CDR3 sequence: CASSYQIRDSYEQYF. The chain couples TRBV6-8 to TRBJ2-7; TCRdb's D call of TRBD1 is untestable without DNA. The CDR3 loop spans 15 amino acids. Per germline, CDR1 MNHGY and CDR2 SAAAGT.

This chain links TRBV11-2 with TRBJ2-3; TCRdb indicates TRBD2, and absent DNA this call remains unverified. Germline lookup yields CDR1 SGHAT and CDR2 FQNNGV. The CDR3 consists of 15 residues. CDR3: CASSQGLADTDTQYF.

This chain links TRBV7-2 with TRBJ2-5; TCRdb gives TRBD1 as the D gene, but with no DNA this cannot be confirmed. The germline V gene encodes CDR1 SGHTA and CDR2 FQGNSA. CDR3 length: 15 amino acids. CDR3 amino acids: CASSLEDRRRETQYF. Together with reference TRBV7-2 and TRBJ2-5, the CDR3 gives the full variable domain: GAGVSQSPSNKVTEKGKDVELRCDPISGHTALYWYRQSLGQGLEFLIYFQGNSAPDKSGLPSDRFSAERTGGSVSTLTIQRTQQEDSAVYLCASSLEDRRRETQYFGPGTRLLVL.

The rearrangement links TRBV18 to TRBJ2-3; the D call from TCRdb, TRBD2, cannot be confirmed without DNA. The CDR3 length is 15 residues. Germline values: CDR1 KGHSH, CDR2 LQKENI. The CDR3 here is CASSVKGLRTDTQYF.

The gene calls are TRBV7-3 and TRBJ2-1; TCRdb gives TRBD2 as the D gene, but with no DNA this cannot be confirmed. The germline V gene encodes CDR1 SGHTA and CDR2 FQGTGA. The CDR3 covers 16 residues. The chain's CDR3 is CASSSNRGGGDNEQFF.

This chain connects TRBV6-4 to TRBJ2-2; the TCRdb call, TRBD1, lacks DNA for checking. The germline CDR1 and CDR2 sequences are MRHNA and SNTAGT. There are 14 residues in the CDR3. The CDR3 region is CASSKQATTGELFF.

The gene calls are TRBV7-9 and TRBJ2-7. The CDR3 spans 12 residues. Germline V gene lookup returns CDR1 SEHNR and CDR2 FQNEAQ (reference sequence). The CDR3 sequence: CASSPVSYEQYF.

CDR3 region: CASSEGGSRTGELFF. The chain combines TRBV2 with TRBJ2-2; the TCRdb D gene call, TRBD2, has no DNA to confirm it. Germline CDR1 reads SNHLY; CDR2 reads FYNNEI. This CDR3 contains 15 residues.

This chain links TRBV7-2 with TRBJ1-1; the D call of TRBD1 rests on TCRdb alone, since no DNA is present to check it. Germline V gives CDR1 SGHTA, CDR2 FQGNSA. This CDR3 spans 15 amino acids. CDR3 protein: CASSFGGVANTEAFF.

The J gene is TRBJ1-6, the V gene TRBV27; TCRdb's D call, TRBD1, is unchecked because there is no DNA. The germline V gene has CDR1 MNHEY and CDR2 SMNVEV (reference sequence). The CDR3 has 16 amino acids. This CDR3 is CASSLKGQTYNSPLHF.

CDR3: CSVTQGTYEQYF. This chain links TRBV29-1 with TRBJ2-7; TCRdb proposes TRBD1, but this gene call is untestable without DNA. The CDR3 contains 12 residues. In germline, CDR1 is SQVTM, CDR2 ANQGSEA.

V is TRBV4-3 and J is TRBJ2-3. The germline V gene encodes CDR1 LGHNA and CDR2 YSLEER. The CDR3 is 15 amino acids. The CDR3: CASSLNSFSTDTQYF.

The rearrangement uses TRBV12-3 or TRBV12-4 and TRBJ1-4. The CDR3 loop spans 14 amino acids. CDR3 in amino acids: CASSFGEYNEKLFF.